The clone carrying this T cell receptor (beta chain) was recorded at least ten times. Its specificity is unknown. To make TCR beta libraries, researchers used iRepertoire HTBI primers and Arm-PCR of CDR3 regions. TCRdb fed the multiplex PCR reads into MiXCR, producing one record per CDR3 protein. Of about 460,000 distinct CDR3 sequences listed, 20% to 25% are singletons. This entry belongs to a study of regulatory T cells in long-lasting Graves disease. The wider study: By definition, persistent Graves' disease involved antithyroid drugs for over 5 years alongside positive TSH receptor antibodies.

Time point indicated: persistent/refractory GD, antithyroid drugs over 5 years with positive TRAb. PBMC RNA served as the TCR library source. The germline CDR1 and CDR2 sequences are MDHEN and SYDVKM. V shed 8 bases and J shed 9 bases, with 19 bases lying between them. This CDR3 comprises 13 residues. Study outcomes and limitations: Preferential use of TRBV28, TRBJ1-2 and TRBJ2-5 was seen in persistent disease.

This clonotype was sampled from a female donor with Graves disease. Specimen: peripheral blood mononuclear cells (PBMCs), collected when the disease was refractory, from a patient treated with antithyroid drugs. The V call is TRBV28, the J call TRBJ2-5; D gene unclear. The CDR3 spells CASGVGSLEPQYF. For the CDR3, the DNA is TGTGCCAGCGGGGTAGGATCCCTCGAGCCCCAGTACTTC.